These 4 T cell receptor beta chains were all obtained from the same sample, sequenced in a study of glioma-infiltrating T cells after dendritic cell vaccination. Here immunoSEQ multiplex PCR was the method, and the copy in TCRdb shows in-frame clones only, minus some. The table lists over 90,000 clones, about 85% of them singletons. The sequencing used blood, collected before dendritic cell vaccination. The source of these receptors is a human donor with glioblastoma.

The chain is built from TRBV5-1 and TRBJ2-5; tentatively, D is TRBD1 (7 bases). This CDR3 has 14 amino acids. Germline values: CDR1 SGHRS, CDR2 YFSETQ. V lost 3 bases and J lost 5, with 14 bases in between. In DNA form, the CDR3 reads TGCGCCAGCAGCTCTTCGACAGGGAGGGAGACCCAGTACTTC. Translated: CASSSSTGRETQYF.

This rearrangement joins TRBV10-3 to TRBJ1-2, with 10 nucleotides matching TRBD1. The CDR3 is made up of 14 amino acids. CDR1 is ENHRY and CDR2 is SYGVKD in the germline V gene. The V and J ends lost 6 bases and 10 bases, in that order; junction bases with no gene match: 11. CDR3 protein: CAIRGDRGPEDYTF. The CDR3 region has the DNA TGTGCCATCAGGGGTGACAGGGGGCCGGAAGACTACACCTTC.

This clone was seen just once. The gene calls are TRBV11-3 and TRBJ2-7; D might be TRBD2 (6 bases). Trimming took off 5 bases at V and 6 bases at J, with 17 bases between the two ends. The CDR3 runs to 14 residues. CDR1 and CDR2 (germline): SGHNT, YENEEA. The chain's CDR3 is CASSPGGGAIEQYF. The DNA of the CDR3 is TGTGCCAGCAGCCCCGGAGGAGGGGCCATCGAGCAGTACTTC.

Only a few counts were recorded for this clone. The rearrangement uses TRBV4-3 and TRBJ1-2, with D tentatively TRBD1 (6 bases). The germline CDR1 and CDR2 sequences are LGHNA and YSLEER. Deletions cut 6 bases from V and 5 bases from J, with 16 bases between. The CDR3 is 14 amino acids. The CDR3 sequence: CASSPSPGEYGYTF. In DNA, the CDR3 is TGCGCCAGCAGTCCATCGCCAGGGGAGTATGGCTACACCTTC.